The clone carrying this T cell receptor beta chain was seen just once. The antigen is unknown. This specimen comes from a study of cytomegalovirus exposure and HLA in healthy donors. Overall study results and limits: In an earlier analysis, productive rearrangement rates for most beta V segments clustered near 87% or 30%. A reported reduction in N-insertions relative to the 666-donor mean was seen in an Asian-associated ancestry cluster in a later analysis.

Both 60 Vbeta primers and 13 Jbeta primers went into the PCR. This table comes from immunoSEQ multiplex PCR, and its TCRdb copy is limited to in-frame clones, with some not included. The sample has 210,000 or so clones; roughly 73% are singletons. Germline V CDR1 and CDR2: SGHNT, YYREEE (reference sequence). V dropped 4 bases and J dropped 2; count of bases not matched to a gene: 9. CDR3 length: 16 residues. This chain links TRBV5-4 with TRBJ2-5; 9 bases map to TRBD2. This sequence originates from a boy between 5 and 17 years old in good health and CMV-seronegative. Material: PBMCs. The CDR3 loop reads CASSQESSGGQETQYF. The CDR3 coding sequence is TGTGCCAGCAGCCAAGAAAGTAGCGGGGGTCAAGAGACCCAGTACTTC.